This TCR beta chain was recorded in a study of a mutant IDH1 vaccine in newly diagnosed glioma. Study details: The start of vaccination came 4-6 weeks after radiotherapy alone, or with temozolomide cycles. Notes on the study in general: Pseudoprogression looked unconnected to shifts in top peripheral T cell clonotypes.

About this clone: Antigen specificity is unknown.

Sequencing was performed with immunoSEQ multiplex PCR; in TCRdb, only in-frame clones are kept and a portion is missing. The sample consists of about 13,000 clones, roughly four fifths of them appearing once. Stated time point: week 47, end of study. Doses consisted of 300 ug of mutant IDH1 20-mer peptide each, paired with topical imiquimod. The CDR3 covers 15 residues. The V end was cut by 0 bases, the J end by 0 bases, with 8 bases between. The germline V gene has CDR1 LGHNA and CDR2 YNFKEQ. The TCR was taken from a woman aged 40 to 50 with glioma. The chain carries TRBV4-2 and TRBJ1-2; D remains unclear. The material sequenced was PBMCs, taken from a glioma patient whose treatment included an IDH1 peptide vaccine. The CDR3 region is CASSQDQQTNYGYTF. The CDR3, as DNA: TGTGCCAGCAGCCAAGACCAACAGACTAACTATGGCTACACCTTC.